The rows below give T cell receptor beta chains drawn from one sample of a study of beta chain features in type 1 diabetes. Sequenced by immunoSEQ multiplex PCR; TCRdb stores in-frame clones only, minus some. The table includes hundreds of thousands of clones, roughly an eighth detected once. Sequences were obtained from naive CD4+ T cells from blood. The receptors stem from a man aged 18 to 35 with type 1 diabetes. Both conserved end residues are part of each CDR3. The order of the fields is J gene, clone size, D gene, V gene, CDR3 protein, CDR3 DNA. The D gene is left open where the match is weak. Only some rows state a clone size, as once, few, many or a class for expanded clones.

TRBJ1-1,.,TRBD1,TRBV9,CASSLAGGMNTEAFF,TGTGCCAGCAGCTTGGCAGGGGGAATGAACACTGAAGCTTTCTTT
TRBJ1-1,.,.,TRBV29-1,CSVKQGMNTEAFF,TGCAGCGTTAAACAGGGAATGAACACTGAAGCTTTCTTT
TRBJ1-2,few,TRBD1,TRBV7-9,CASSLEGTGGANYGYTF,TGTGCCAGCAGCTTAGAAGGGACAGGGGGCGCGAACTATGGCTACACCTTC
TRBJ2-5,few,.,TRBV7-2,CASSLDSGRETQYF,TGTGCCAGCAGCTTAGACTCGGGCCGGGAGACCCAGTACTTC
TRBJ2-7,few,.,TRBV10-3,CAIKGEGSSYEQYF,TGTGCCATCAAAGGCGAAGGCAGCTCCTACGAGCAGTACTTC
TRBJ2-2,.,.,TRBV6-5,CASSYSGKNTGELFF,TGTGCCAGCAGTTACTCGGGAAAGAACACCGGGGAGCTGTTTTTT
TRBJ1-5,.,.,TRBV28,CASSLSREPQHF,TGTGCCAGCAGTTTATCTAGGGAGCCCCAGCATTTT
TRBJ2-6,few,.,TRBV30,CAWSSGQPGANVLTF,TGTGCCTGGAGTTCCGGACAGCCTGGGGCCAACGTCCTGACTTTC
TRBJ2-5,few,TRBD2,TRBV7-2,CASSKGLRGETQYF,TGTGCCAGCAGCAAGGGACTACGAGGAGAGACCCAGTACTTC
TRBJ1-2,few,.,TRBV23-1,CASLGYGYTF,TGCGCCAGCCTGGGCTATGGCTACACCTTC
TRBJ2-5,few,.,TRBV15,CATSLGSAYQETQYF,TGTGCCACCAGCCTAGGGTCAGCGTACCAAGAGACCCAGTACTTC
TRBJ2-6,.,TRBD1,TRBV5-1,CASSLEQGAQGGANVLTF,TGCGCCAGCAGCTTGGAACAGGGGGCGCAAGGTGGGGCCAACGTGCTGACTTTC
TRBJ1-1,.,TRBD1,TRBV7-2,CASSLVIRQGDTEAFF,TGTGCCAGCAGCTTAGTTATCCGGCAGGGGGACACTGAAGCTTTCTTT
TRBJ2-7,few,.,TRBV29-1,CSVEVSPGVSYEQYF,TGCAGCGTTGAAGTGTCCCCGGGGGTTTCCTACGAGCAGTACTTC
TRBJ1-5,.,.,TRBV6-1,CASTPQYNQPQHF,TGTGCCAGCACTCCACAGTACAATCAGCCCCAGCATTTT
TRBJ1-5,few,.,TRBV28,CASSGGDQPQHF,TGTGCCAGCAGCGGGGGGGATCAGCCCCAGCATTTT